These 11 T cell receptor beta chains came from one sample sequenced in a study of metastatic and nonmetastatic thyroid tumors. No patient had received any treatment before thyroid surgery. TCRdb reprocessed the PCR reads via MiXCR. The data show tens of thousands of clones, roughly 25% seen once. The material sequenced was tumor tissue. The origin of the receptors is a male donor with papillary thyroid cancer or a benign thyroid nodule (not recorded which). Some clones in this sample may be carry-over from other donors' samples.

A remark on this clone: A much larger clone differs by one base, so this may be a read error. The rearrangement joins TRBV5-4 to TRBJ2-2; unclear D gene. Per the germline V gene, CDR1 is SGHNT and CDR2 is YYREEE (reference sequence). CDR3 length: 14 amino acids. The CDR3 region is CASILGGSTGELFF. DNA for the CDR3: TGTGCCAGCATCTTGGGCGGTAGTACCGGGGAGCTGTTTTTT.

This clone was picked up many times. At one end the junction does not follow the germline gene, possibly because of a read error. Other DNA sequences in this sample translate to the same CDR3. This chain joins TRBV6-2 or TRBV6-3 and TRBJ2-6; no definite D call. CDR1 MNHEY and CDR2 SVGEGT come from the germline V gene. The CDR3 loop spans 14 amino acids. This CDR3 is CASSSHSGANVLTF. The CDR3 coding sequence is TGTGCTAGCAGCTCCCACTCTGGGGCCAACGTCCTGACTTTC.

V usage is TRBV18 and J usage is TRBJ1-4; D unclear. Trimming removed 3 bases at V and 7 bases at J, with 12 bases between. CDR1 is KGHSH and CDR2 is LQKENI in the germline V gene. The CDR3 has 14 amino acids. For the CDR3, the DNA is TGTGCCAGCTCACCGACCCCTAACGGTGAAAAACTGTTTTTT. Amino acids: CASSPTPNGEKLFF.

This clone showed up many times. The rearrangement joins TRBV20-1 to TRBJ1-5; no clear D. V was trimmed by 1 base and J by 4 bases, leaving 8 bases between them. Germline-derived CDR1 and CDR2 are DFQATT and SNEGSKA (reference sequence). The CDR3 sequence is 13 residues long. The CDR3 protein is CSARGGGNQPQHF. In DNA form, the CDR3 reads TGCAGTGCTAGAGGAGGCGGGAATCAGCCCCAGCATTTT.

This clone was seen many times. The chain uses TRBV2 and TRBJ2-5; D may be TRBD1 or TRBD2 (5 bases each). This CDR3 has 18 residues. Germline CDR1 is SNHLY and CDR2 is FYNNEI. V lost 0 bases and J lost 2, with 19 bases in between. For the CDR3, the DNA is TGTGCCAGCAGTGAAGCGGGGGTTGGGGCGAACAGACAAGAGACCCAGTACTTC. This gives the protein CASSEAGVGANRQETQYF. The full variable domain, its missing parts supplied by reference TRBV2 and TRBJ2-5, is EPEVTQTPSHQVTQMGQEVILRCVPISNHLYFYWYRQILGQKVEFLVSFYNNEISEKSEIFDDQFSVERPDGSNFTLKIRSTKLEDSAMYFCASSEAGVGANRQETQYFGPGTRLLVL.

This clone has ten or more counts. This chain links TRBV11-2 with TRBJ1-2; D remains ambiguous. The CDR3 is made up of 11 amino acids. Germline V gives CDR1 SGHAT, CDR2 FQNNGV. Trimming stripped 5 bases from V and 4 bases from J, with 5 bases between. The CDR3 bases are TGTGCCAGCAGCCCGGGCTATGGCTACACCTTC. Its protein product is CASSPGYGYTF.

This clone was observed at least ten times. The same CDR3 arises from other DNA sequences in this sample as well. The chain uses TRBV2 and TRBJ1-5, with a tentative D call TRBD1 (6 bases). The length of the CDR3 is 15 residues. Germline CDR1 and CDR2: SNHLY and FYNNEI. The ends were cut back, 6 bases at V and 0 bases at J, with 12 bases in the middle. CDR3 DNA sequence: TGTGCCAGCAGCGCCGACAGGTATAGCAATCAGCCCCAGCATTTT. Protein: CASSADRYSNQPQHF.

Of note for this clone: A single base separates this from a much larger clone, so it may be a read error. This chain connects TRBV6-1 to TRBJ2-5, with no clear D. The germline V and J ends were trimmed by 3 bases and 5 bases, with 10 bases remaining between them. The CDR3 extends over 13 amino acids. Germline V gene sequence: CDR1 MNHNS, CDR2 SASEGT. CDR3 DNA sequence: TGTGCCAGCAGTGAGCCGGTGATGGAGACCCAGTACTTC. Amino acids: CASSEPVMETQYF.

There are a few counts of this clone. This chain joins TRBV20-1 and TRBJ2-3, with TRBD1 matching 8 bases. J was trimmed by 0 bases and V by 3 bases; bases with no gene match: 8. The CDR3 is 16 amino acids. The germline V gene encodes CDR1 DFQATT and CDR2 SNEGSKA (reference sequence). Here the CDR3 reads CSASPRTGISTDTQYF. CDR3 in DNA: TGCAGTGCTAGCCCCAGGACAGGGATTAGCACAGATACGCAGTATTTT.

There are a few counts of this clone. Written as DNA, the CDR3 is TGCGCCAGCAGCCAAGAGGACAGGGGTGATTCACCCCTCCACTTT. Translation gives CASSQEDRGDSPLHF. This chain connects TRBV4-1 to TRBJ1-6; TRBD1 aligns across 9 bases. V dropped 0 bases and J dropped 8; count of bases not matched to a gene: 2. This CDR3 is 15 amino acids long. Germline V gives CDR1 MGHRA, CDR2 YSYEKL.

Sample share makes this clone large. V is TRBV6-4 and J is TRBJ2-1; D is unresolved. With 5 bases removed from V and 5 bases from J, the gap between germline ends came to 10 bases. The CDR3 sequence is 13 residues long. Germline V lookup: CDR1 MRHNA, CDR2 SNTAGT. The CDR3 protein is CASSSGPNNEQFF. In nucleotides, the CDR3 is TGTGCCAGCAGTTCCGGGCCAAACAATGAGCAGTTCTTC.